Below are 15 T cell receptor beta chains sequenced from a single sample in a study of shared clonotypes between healthy human individuals. TCRdb keeps only in-frame clones here, not all; method: immunoSEQ multiplex PCR. The profile covers 2 million to 2.5 million clones, with 90% to 97% appearing a single time and roughly 0.13% taken by the ten largest. The source material was naive CD4+ T cells sorted from blood. Described subset: CD45RA+ positively selected. Receptor source: a man aged 18 to 29 in good health.

The V and J genes are TRBV2 and TRBJ1-4; 9 bases line up with TRBD1. J lost 2 bases, V lost 5 bases, and 3 bases had no gene match. This CDR3 is built from 15 residues. Per germline, CDR1 SNHLY and CDR2 FYNNEI. CDR3 amino acids: CASSQQGATNEKLFF. The CDR3, as DNA: TGTGCCAGCAGTCAACAGGGGGCGACTAATGAAAAACTGTTTTTT.

The V call is TRBV7-2, the J call TRBJ2-7, with D tentatively TRBD2 (5 bases). Trimming removed 5 bases at V and 7 bases at J, with 18 bases between. The CDR3 sequence is 14 residues long. Germline CDR1 is SGHTA and CDR2 is FQGNSA. CDR3 in DNA: TGTGCCAGCAGCCGATCGAACGGGGTAGGGGAGCAGTACTTC. This translates into CASSRSNGVGEQYF. The complete variable domain, with remaining parts taken from reference TRBV7-2 and TRBJ2-7, reads GAGVSQSPSNKVTEKGKDVELRCDPISGHTALYWYRQSLGQGLEFLIYFQGNSAPDKSGLPSDRFSAERTGGSVSTLTIQRTQQEDSAVYLCASSRSNGVGEQYFGPGTRLTVT.

CDR3 region: CASGSPGTGVYEQYF. The CDR3 nucleotides are TGTGCTAGTGGGTCACCCGGGACAGGGGTATACGAGCAGTACTTC. The gene calls are TRBV12-5 and TRBJ2-7, with 10 bases that match TRBD1. V shed 6 bases, J shed 4 bases, and the junction held 9 bases outside the gene matches. The CDR3 runs to 15 residues. Germline V gene data show CDR1 as LGHNT and CDR2 as FRNRAP.

This chain joins TRBV28 and TRBJ1-3; 11 bases agree with TRBD1. CDR1 is MDHEN and CDR2 is SYDVKM in the germline V gene. This CDR3 region has 17 residues. V lost 5 bases, J lost 1 base, and 7 bases stayed unmatched. CDR3 loop: CASSAPGTGGSGNTIYF. The DNA of the CDR3 is TGTGCCAGCAGTGCCCCCGGGACAGGGGGTTCTGGAAACACCATATATTTT.

The chain joins TRBV6-1 to TRBJ2-1; 10 nucleotides match TRBD2. Germline trimming cut 5 bases from V and 11 bases from J; bases unmatched to any gene: 6. The CDR3 runs 13 residues. Germline loops: CDR1 MNHNS, CDR2 SASEGT. CDR3 sequence (DNA): TGTGCCAGCAGTCCTTTTACTAGCGGGAAGCAGTTCTTC. It codes for CASSPFTSGKQFF.

The chain combines TRBV6-1 with TRBJ2-5; D might be TRBD1 or TRBD2, each matching 5 bases. Germline assignment: CDR1 MNHNS and CDR2 SASEGT. The CDR3 length is 13 residues. V lost 6 bases, J lost 9 bases, and 17 bases lay in between. CDR3: CASSEGPRVAQYF. Here the CDR3 DNA reads TGTGCCAGCAGCGAGGGACCTAGGGTGGCCCAGTACTTC.

V and J are TRBV27 and TRBJ2-1, with TRBD2 matching over 13 bases. Germline-derived CDR1 and CDR2 are MNHEY and SMNVEV (reference sequence). V shed 5 bases, J shed 8 bases, and the junction held 3 bases outside the gene matches. The CDR3 has 14 residues. This chain's CDR3 is CASSRTSGRDEQFF. For the CDR3, the DNA is TGTGCCAGCAGTAGGACTAGCGGGAGAGATGAGCAGTTCTTC.

The sample holds one count of this clone. V and J are TRBV30 and TRBJ1-6, with D possibly being TRBD1 (5 bases). This CDR3 is built from 11 residues. Germline V gene sequence: CDR1 GTSNPN, CDR2 SVGIG (reference sequence). V was clipped by 7 bases and J by 9 bases, with 10 bases between them. The CDR3 DNA reads as TGTGCCTCCGGGGCCGGTTCACCCCTCCACTTT. This sequence encodes CASGAGSPLHF.

This chain joins TRBV10-3 and TRBJ2-2; the D is unclear. Per the germline V gene, CDR1 is ENHRY and CDR2 is SYGVKD. The length of the CDR3 is 15 residues. The V end lost 1 base, the J end lost 5 bases, and 11 bases lay between the germline ends. CDR3 bases: TGTGCCATCAGTGAGTTTTCAGGAACAACCGGGGAGCTGTTTTTT. Translated: CAISEFSGTTGELFF.

The chain employs TRBV5-1 and TRBJ1-3, with 9 nucleotides matching TRBD1. Germline assignment: CDR1 SGHRS and CDR2 YFSETQ. V trimming: 3 bases; J trimming: 3 bases; junction bases outside the gene matches: 1. The CDR3 extends over 14 amino acids. As DNA, the CDR3 is TGCGCCAGCAGCTCGACAGGGGGTGGAAACACCATATATTTT. It specifies CASSSTGGGNTIYF.

V gene TRBV5-1 combines with J gene TRBJ2-5; TRBD1 matches at 7 bases. From germline, CDR1 is SGHRS and CDR2 YFSETQ. The CDR3 contains 14 residues. J gave up 4 bases and V 2 bases, and 5 bases lay outside the gene matches. The CDR3 protein is CASSFQGVGETQYF. DNA for the CDR3: TGCGCCAGCAGCTTCCAGGGGGTTGGAGAGACCCAGTACTTC.

In the case of this clone: Other nucleotide sequences in the sample specify the same CDR3. The V call is TRBV7-9, the J call TRBJ1-3; the D is unclear. Germline CDR1 is SEHNR and CDR2 is FQNEAQ (reference sequence). The CDR3 runs to 15 residues. V was pared by 1 base and J by 0 bases, with 7 bases between. CDR3 sequence (DNA): TGTGCCAGCAGCTTAGGAGGCAGCTCTGGAAACACCATATATTTT. The encoded protein is CASSLGGSSGNTIYF.

The CDR3 DNA reads TGTGCCAGCAGCTTAGTTGCGGTCTCTGGAAACACCATATATTTT. Translated, it gives CASSLVAVSGNTIYF. This sequence joins TRBV7-8 and TRBJ1-3; D is unclear. Germline loops: CDR1 SGHVS, CDR2 FQNEAQ. With 1 base removed from V and 0 bases from J, the gap between germline ends came to 7 bases. The CDR3 is made up of 15 amino acids.

This chain uses TRBV7-2 with TRBJ1-3; weak D call: TRBD1 (5 bases). The ends were cut back, 1 base at V and 0 bases at J, with 13 bases in the middle. Germline assignment: CDR1 SGHTA and CDR2 FQGNSA. There are 17 residues in the CDR3. The CDR3 loop is CASSLVQGLLSGNTIYF. The CDR3 nucleotides are TGTGCCAGCAGCTTAGTTCAGGGCCTTCTCTCTGGAAACACCATATATTTT. Based on the CDR3 plus reference TRBV7-2 and TRBJ1-3, the full variable domain is GAGVSQSPSNKVTEKGKDVELRCDPISGHTALYWYRQSLGQGLEFLIYFQGNSAPDKSGLPSDRFSAERTGGSVSTLTIQRTQQEDSAVYLCASSLVQGLLSGNTIYFGEGSWLTVV.

J is TRBJ2-3 and V is TRBV7-6; 9 bases are shared with TRBD2. Trimming took 3 bases from V and 5 from J; bases not matched to a gene: 9. Germline CDR1 reads SGHVS; CDR2 reads FNYEAQ. This CDR3 spans 16 amino acids. The CDR3 sequence is CASSFSSGIVRDTQYF. CDR3 nucleotide sequence: TGTGCCAGCAGCTTTTCTAGCGGGATCGTTAGAGATACGCAGTATTTT.